The clone carrying this T cell receptor (beta chain) has only one observation. The data derive from a study of blood T cell repertoires in COVID-19. As originally analysed: By means of reference gene primer amplification, nucleated cell counts were estimated. Profiled with immunoSEQ multiplex PCR; TCRdb holds only in-frame clones, not every one. The V and J calls and the clone size are those of that table, but D and trimming were determined from the DNA. The table has approximately 94,000 clones, roughly 82% seen once. V lost 0 bases, J lost 3 bases, and 10 bases lay in between. Looked up from germline, CDR1 is SGHDT and CDR2 is YYEEEE. The CDR3 contains 14 residues.

Sequenced material: peripheral blood. The receptor was derived from a man in his 60s with acute or convalescent COVID-19. V usage is TRBV5-6 and J usage is TRBJ2-7; D perhaps matches TRBD2 (6 bases). CDR3 nucleotide sequence: TGTGCCAGCAGCTTGGGGAGGGGCCTCTACGAGCAGTACTTC. Translating it yields CASSLGRGLYEQYF. The entire variable domain, with the rest obtained from reference TRBV5-6 and TRBJ2-7, is as follows: DAGVTQSPTHLIKTRGQQVTLRCSPKSGHDTVSWYQQALGQGPQFIFQYYEEEERQRGNFPDRFSGHQFPNYSSELNVNALLLGDSALYLCASSLGRGLYEQYFGPGTRLTVT.